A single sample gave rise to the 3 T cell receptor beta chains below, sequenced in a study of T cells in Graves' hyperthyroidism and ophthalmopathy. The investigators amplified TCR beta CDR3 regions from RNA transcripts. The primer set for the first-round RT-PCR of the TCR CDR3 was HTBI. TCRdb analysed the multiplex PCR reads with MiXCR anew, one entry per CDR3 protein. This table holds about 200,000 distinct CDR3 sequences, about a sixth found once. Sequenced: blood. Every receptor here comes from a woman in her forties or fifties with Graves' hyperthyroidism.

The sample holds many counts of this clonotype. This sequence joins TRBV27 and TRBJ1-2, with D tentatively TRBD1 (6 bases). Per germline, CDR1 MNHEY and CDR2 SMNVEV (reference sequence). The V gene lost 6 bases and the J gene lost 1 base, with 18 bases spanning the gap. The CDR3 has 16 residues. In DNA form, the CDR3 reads TGTGCCAGCAGCACCTACGCGGGGGGCGTTAACTATGGCTACACCTTC. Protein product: CASSTYAGGVNYGYTF.

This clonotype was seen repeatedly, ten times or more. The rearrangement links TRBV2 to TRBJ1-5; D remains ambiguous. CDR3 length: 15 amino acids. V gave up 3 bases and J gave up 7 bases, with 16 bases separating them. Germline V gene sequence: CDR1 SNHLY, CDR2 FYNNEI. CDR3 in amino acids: CASSESGRPKQPQHF. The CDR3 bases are TGTGCCAGCAGTGAGTCAGGCAGGCCAAAGCAGCCCCAGCATTTT.

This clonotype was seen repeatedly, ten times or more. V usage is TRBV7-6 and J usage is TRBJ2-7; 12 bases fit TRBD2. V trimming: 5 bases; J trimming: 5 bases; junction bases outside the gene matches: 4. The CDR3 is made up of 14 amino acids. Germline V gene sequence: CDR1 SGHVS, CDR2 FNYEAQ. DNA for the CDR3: TGTGCCAGCAGCCTCTGGACTAGCGGGGACGAGCAGTACTTC. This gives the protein CASSLWTSGDEQYF.